These 16 T cell receptor beta chains were all obtained from the same sample, sequenced in a study of cytomegalovirus exposure and HLA in healthy donors. TCRdb's table, derived via immunoSEQ multiplex PCR, lists solely in-frame clones and lacks some. The data hold 140,000 or so clones, with just under 90% observed a single time. What was sequenced was PBMCs. Every receptor here comes from a woman under 40 in good health and CMV-seropositive.

The chain employs TRBV5-1 and TRBJ2-7; D might be TRBD2 (6 bases). The CDR3 has 16 amino acids. The germline CDR1 and CDR2 sequences are SGHRS and YFSETQ. V gave up 7 bases and J gave up 6 bases, with 26 bases separating them. The chain's CDR3 is CASSSGGNSWVGEQYF. The CDR3 DNA follows: TGCGCCAGCTCCTCGGGCGGGAACTCCTGGGTCGGCGAGCAGTACTTC.

This clone showed up just once. The rearrangement uses TRBV27 and TRBJ2-1, with a weak D call TRBD2 (6 bases). V lost 7 bases, J lost 6 bases, and 16 bases lay in between. Germline loops: CDR1 MNHEY, CDR2 SMNVEV (reference sequence). The CDR3 is 14 amino acids. This CDR3 reads CASIPAGTFNEQFF. The CDR3 DNA follows: TGTGCCAGCATCCCAGCCGGGACTTTCAATGAGCAGTTCTTC.

The CDR3 is CASSLNDRRGQYF. CDR3 nucleotides: TGTGCCAGCAGCTTGAATGACCGCCGGGGACAGTACTTC. The V and J genes are TRBV5-4 and TRBJ2-7; D is possibly TRBD2 (5 bases). The germline V and J ends were trimmed by 1 base and 10 bases, with 15 bases remaining between them. The CDR3 contains 13 residues. The germline gives CDR1 SGHNT, CDR2 YYREEE (reference sequence). Drawing the rest from reference TRBV5-4 and TRBJ2-7, the complete variable domain is ETGVTQSPTHLIKTRGQQVTLRCSSQSGHNTVSWYQQALGQGPQFIFQYYREEENGRGNFPPRFSGLQFPNYSSELNVNALELDDSALYLCASSLNDRRGQYFGPGTRLTVT.

The J gene is TRBJ1-5, the V gene TRBV28; no definite D call. The CDR3 length is 13 residues. Per germline, CDR1 MDHEN and CDR2 SYDVKM. The ends were cut back, 4 bases at V and 0 bases at J, with 4 bases in the middle. CDR3 sequence: CASSSYSNQPQHF. The CDR3 region has the DNA TGTGCCAGCAGTTCTTATAGCAATCAGCCCCAGCATTTT.

The chain carries TRBV5-1 and TRBJ2-1; D possibly corresponds to TRBD2 (6 bases). The CDR3 has 14 amino acids. From germline, CDR1 is SGHRS and CDR2 YFSETQ. Trimming took 3 bases from V and 4 from J, leaving 11 bases between them. CDR3 DNA sequence: TGCGCCAGCAGCTCTGTGGCGGGGTACAATGAGCAGTTCTTC. This codes for CASSSVAGYNEQFF.

This clone has only a few counts. V is TRBV19 and J is TRBJ2-3, with 7 bases lining up with TRBD2. The CDR3 has 16 residues. Germline trimming cut 7 bases from V and 1 base from J; bases unmatched to any gene: 11. In germline, CDR1 is LNHDA, CDR2 SQIVND (reference sequence). CDR3 sequence (DNA): TGTGCCAGTATGGGAGGGGACTCCGCGGGCACAGATACGCAGTATTTT. Translation: CASMGGDSAGTDTQYF.

The chain is built from TRBV11-2 and TRBJ2-1; TRBD2 matches at 9 bases. CDR1 and CDR2 (germline): SGHAT, FQNNGV. The CDR3 consists of 15 residues. V dropped 6 bases and J dropped 6; count of bases not matched to a gene: 9. CDR3 in amino acids: CASSTGTSFPNEQFF. The DNA for the CDR3 is TGTGCCAGCAGTACCGGGACTAGCTTTCCCAATGAGCAGTTCTTC.

The rearrangement links TRBV5-4 to TRBJ1-3; TRBD1 agrees at 8 bases. CDR1 and CDR2 from the germline V gene are SGHNT and YYREEE (reference sequence). V lost 4 bases to trimming and J lost 3 bases; unmatched junction nucleotides: 6. This CDR3 contains 15 residues. This CDR3 reads CASSSKQGDGNTIYF. CDR3 nucleotide sequence: TGTGCCAGCAGCAGTAAACAGGGGGATGGAAACACCATATATTTT.

The V and J genes are TRBV29-1 and TRBJ1-4; no clear D. Germline CDR1 is SQVTM and CDR2 is ANQGSEA. This CDR3 spans 13 amino acids. The germline V and J ends were trimmed by 5 bases and 4 bases, with 11 bases remaining between them. In DNA form, the CDR3 reads TGCAGCGTTCGGACGGGAGGTAATGAAAAACTGTTTTTT. The encoded protein is CSVRTGGNEKLFF.

This sequence joins TRBV6-5 and TRBJ1-2, with D uncertain. CDR1 is MNHEY, CDR2 SVGAGI, per germline. This CDR3 contains 16 residues. Between the trimmed V and J ends, which lost 4 bases and 0 bases, there was a span of 15 bases. The CDR3 spells CASSLLAGQANYGYTF. The CDR3 DNA sequence: TGTGCCAGCAGTTTGTTGGCAGGCCAAGCTAACTATGGCTACACCTTC.

For this clone: Distinct nucleotide sequences in the sample also encode this CDR3. The J gene is TRBJ2-7, the V gene TRBV5-1; 10 bases line up with TRBD1. CDR3 length equals 14 residues. The junction had 1 base not matched to a gene; V was cut back by 0 bases and J by 4 bases. In germline, CDR1 is SGHRS, CDR2 YFSETQ. CDR3 region: CASSLAGQGYEQYF. Written as DNA, the CDR3 is TGCGCCAGCAGCTTGGCGGGACAGGGGTACGAGCAGTACTTC. The full variable domain, rest sourced from reference TRBV5-1 and TRBJ2-7, is KAGVTQTPRYLIKTRGQQVTLSCSPISGHRSVSWYQQTPGQGLQFLFEYFSETQRNKGNFPGRFSGRQFSNSRSEMNVSTLELGDSALYLCASSLAGQGYEQYFGPGTRLTVT.

The CDR3 nucleotides read TGTGCCAGCAGCTTTCCAGGGGGCAGAAACACCATATATTTT. Protein product: CASSFPGGRNTIYF. This chain joins TRBV7-9 and TRBJ1-3; TRBD1 matches 8 bases. CDR1 is SEHNR and CDR2 is FQNEAQ in the germline V gene (reference sequence). The CDR3 spans 14 residues. V was pared by 3 bases and J by 5 bases, with 3 bases of the junction left unmatched.

The rearrangement links TRBV27 to TRBJ2-5; D gene unclear. Germline-derived CDR1 and CDR2 are MNHEY and SMNVEV (reference sequence). The length of the CDR3 is 15 residues. Trimming stripped 3 bases from V and 3 bases from J, with 14 bases between. CDR3 protein: CASSFSVFSKETQYF. The CDR3 DNA follows: TGTGCCAGCAGTTTTTCCGTGTTTAGTAAAGAGACCCAGTACTTC.

The gene calls are TRBV29-1 and TRBJ2-3; tentative D call: TRBD1 (6 bases). CDR3 length: 16 amino acids. Trimming left V 4 bases short and J 5 bases short, with 22 bases between. Germline-derived CDR1 and CDR2 are SQVTM and ANQGSEA. The CDR3 sequence: CSVAVSRDRLKDTQYF. CDR3 bases: TGCAGCGTTGCGGTCTCTCGTGACAGGCTTAAAGATACGCAGTATTTT.

This clone was detected once. The chain employs TRBV6-1 and TRBJ2-7; 12 bases are shared with TRBD1. J was trimmed by 7 bases and V by 4 bases; bases with no gene match: 11. The length of the CDR3 is 16 residues. Germline values: CDR1 MNHNS, CDR2 SASEGT. The CDR3: CASSVNRDRGLREQYF. The DNA for the CDR3 is TGTGCCAGCAGTGTAAACCGGGACAGGGGGCTTCGGGAGCAGTACTTC.

This clone was observed a single time. This chain uses TRBV6-6 with TRBJ2-1; possibly TRBD2 for D (6 bases). Germline CDR1 reads MNHNY; CDR2 reads SVGAGI (reference sequence). Between the trimmed V and J ends, which lost 10 bases and 0 bases, there was a span of 16 bases. The CDR3 consists of 15 residues. The CDR3 nucleotides read TGTGCCACAAGGACTACCCAAAGCTCCTACAATGAGCAGTTCTTC. Protein product: CATRTTQSSYNEQFF.